This T cell receptor (beta chain) was obtained from a study of cytomegalovirus exposure and HLA in healthy donors. Study conclusions and caveats: Three CMV-associated chains were confirmed in vitro to be specific for CMV antigens. In a later analysis, the majority of CMV-associated beta chains seemingly showed HLA restriction.

With 60 Vbeta and 13 Jbeta primers, the PCR was carried out. The assay was immunoSEQ multiplex PCR, and TCRdb's table has in-frame clones only and misses some. Of over 70,000 clones in the sample, 74% were seen once. With 0 bases removed from V and 0 bases from J, the gap between germline ends came to 15 bases. Germline values: CDR1 SGHRS, CDR2 YFSETQ. This CDR3 has 17 amino acids. Worth noting for this clone: Antigen unknown.

The specimen was PBMCs. The chain employs TRBV5-1 and TRBJ1-2; the D gene is possibly TRBD1 (6 bases). This clonotype was obtained from a young man in good health and CMV-seropositive. Here the CDR3 reads CASSLVNSPGANYGYTF. The CDR3 nucleotides read TGCGCCAGCAGCTTGGTTAACTCCCCAGGGGCTAACTATGGCTACACCTTC.